This TCR beta chain was profiled in a study of blood T cell repertoires in COVID-19. Using immunoSEQ multiplex PCR, the repertoire was profiled, and TCRdb retains in-frame clones only, with some absent. The sample carries 100,000 or so clones, 80% to 90% recorded once. Sample: peripheral blood. This sequence originates from a man aged 40-55 years with active or convalescent COVID-19.

CDR3 nucleotides: TGTGCCAGCAGTTTCAACGAGGAAGAGACCCAGTACTTC. Amino acid sequence: CASSFNEEETQYF. The chain joins TRBV28 to TRBJ2-5; no clear D. V shed 3 bases and J shed 3 bases, with 8 bases lying between them. The germline gives CDR1 MDHEN, CDR2 SYDVKM. This CDR3 contains 13 residues.